This is a list of T cell receptor beta chains from one sample in a study of early T cells in non-severe SARS-CoV-2 infection. TCRdb analysed the 5' RACE reads with MiXCR anew, one entry per CDR3 protein. The repertoire has around 26,000 distinct CDR3 sequences, approximately 4.4% of them found once; the top ten carry less than 8.5%. Source material: whole blood. The receptor set was obtained from an adult who was a healthcare worker with PCR-confirmed SARS-CoV-2 infection or an uninfected control (not recorded which). Both conserved end residues are part of each CDR3. A D gene is named only where the DNA matches it firmly. The size field is filled for only some rows; it gives once, few, many or a size class.

V gene	D gene	J gene	clone size	CDR3 protein	CDR3 DNA
TRBV7-9	.	TRBJ2-2	.	CASSLHRGGTGELFF	TGTGCCAGCAGCTTACACAGGGGAGGCACCGGGGAGCTGTTTTTT
TRBV24-1	TRBD1	TRBJ2-1	.	CATSDPGQGADEQFF	TGTGCCACCAGTGATCCGGGACAGGGGGCTGATGAGCAGTTCTTC
TRBV5-5	.	TRBJ1-1	few	CASSLYAGRYTEAFF	TGTGCCAGCAGCTTGTACGCAGGGAGGTACACTGAAGCTTTCTTT
TRBV7-2	.	TRBJ1-2	many	CASSFDKNYGYTF	TGTGCCAGCAGCTTTGACAAGAACTATGGCTACACCTTC
TRBV6-6	TRBD1	TRBJ1-2	many	CASSYSRTGGYGYTF	TGTGCCAGCAGTTACTCCCGGACAGGCGGCTACGGCTACACCTTC
TRBV15	.	TRBJ2-1	many	CATSRDPASYNEQFF	TGTGCCACCAGCAGAGACCCTGCCTCATACAATGAGCAGTTCTTC
TRBV20-1	.	TRBJ1-1	few	CSASNPRNTEAFF	TGCAGTGCTAGTAACCCCCGGAACACTGAAGCTTTCTTT
TRBV4-2	.	TRBJ2-1	many	CASSQEPLTPPRRKQFF	TGTGCCAGCAGCCAAGAGCCCCTCACCCCCCCCCGACGGAAGCAGTTCTTC
TRBV28	.	TRBJ1-5	many	CASNWGPEQPQHF	TGTGCCAGCAATTGGGGGCCGGAGCAGCCCCAGCATTTT
TRBV29-1	.	TRBJ2-2	many	CSAGPGAGELFF	TGCAGCGCCGGACCAGGAGCCGGGGAGCTGTTTTTT
TRBV2	.	TRBJ1-4	many	CASSESAGSIEKLFF	TGTGCCAGCAGTGAATCTGCAGGGTCTATAGAAAAACTGTTTTTT
TRBV10-3	TRBD2	TRBJ2-2	few	CAISGLGGTGELFF	TGTGCCATCAGTGGCCTGGGGGGGACCGGGGAGCTGTTTTTT
TRBV7-6	TRBD2	TRBJ2-3	many	CASSLGWGGTTDTQYF	TGTGCCAGCAGCTTAGGATGGGGGGGGACGACAGATACGCAGTATTTT
TRBV28	TRBD2	TRBJ2-1	few	CASRTSGRNNEQFF	TGTGCCAGCCGGACTAGCGGGAGAAATAATGAGCAGTTCTTC
TRBV18	TRBD1	TRBJ1-1	many	CASSPTTGGNTEAFF	TGTGCCAGCTCACCCACTACAGGGGGAAACACTGAAGCTTTCTTT
TRBV24-1	.	TRBJ2-1	many	CATSESRVGYNEQFF	TGTGCCACCAGTGAGTCCCGGGTCGGTTACAATGAGCAGTTCTTC
TRBV11-2	TRBD2	TRBJ2-2	medium-sized	CASRLAGAGELFF	TGTGCCAGCAGACTAGCGGGAGCCGGGGAGCTGTTTTTT
TRBV6-6	TRBD1	TRBJ2-1	many	CASNPGGDYNEQFF	TGTGCCAGCAACCCAGGGGGAGACTACAATGAGCAGTTCTTC
TRBV20-1	TRBD2	TRBJ2-1	.	CSARDLSGTSYNEQFF	TGCAGTGCTAGAGACTTGAGCGGGACCTCCTACAATGAGCAGTTCTTC
TRBV28	.	TRBJ1-2	.	CASSSPNRYGYTF	TGTGCCAGCAGTTCCCCGAACAGATATGGCTACACCTTC
TRBV7-7	TRBD2	TRBJ2-2	few	CASTPGGERTNTGELFF	TGTGCTAGCACCCCCGGGGGGGAGCGAACGAACACCGGGGAGCTGTTTTTT
TRBV5-1	.	TRBJ2-5	few	CASSLQEQETQYF	TGCGCCAGCAGCTTGCAAGAACAAGAGACCCAGTACTTC
TRBV30	.	TRBJ1-1	many	CAWSPRGDTEAFF	TGTGCCTGGAGTCCAAGGGGGGACACTGAAGCTTTCTTT
TRBV3-1	.	TRBJ2-7	many	CASSRTYTYEQYF	TGTGCCAGCAGCCGGACTTATACCTACGAGCAGTACTTC
TRBV7-6	.	TRBJ1-5	many	CASSLGAGNQPQHF	TGTGCCAGCAGCTTAGGGGCAGGGAATCAGCCCCAGCATTTT
TRBV7-2	TRBD2	TRBJ2-1	medium-sized	CASSLGLAGNNEQFF	TGTGCCAGCAGCTTAGGACTAGCGGGAAACAATGAGCAGTTCTTC
TRBV19	TRBD1	TRBJ1-1	many	CASSSPRTGEAEAFF	TGTGCCAGTAGTTCCCCCAGGACAGGGGAGGCTGAAGCTTTCTTT
TRBV11-2	.	TRBJ1-6	.	CASSPGAHNSPLHF	TGTGCCAGCAGTCCCGGGGCCCATAATTCACCCCTCCACTTT
TRBV12-3/TRBV12-4	TRBD2	TRBJ2-5	.	CASSDRTSDQETQYF	TGTGCCAGCAGTGATCGGACTAGCGACCAAGAGACCCAGTACTTC